These T cell receptor beta chains were read from a single sample in a study of long-term antiretroviral therapy in people with HIV. Profiling relied on immunoSEQ multiplex PCR, and the TCRdb table lists in-frame clones only, not all of them. The sample consists of some 15,000 clones, around 90% of them appearing once. The sample consisted of unsorted PBMCs, taken 6.2 years after starting antiretroviral therapy. These receptors were obtained from a man aged 35-49 years with HIV. CDR3s include the opening cysteine and the closing phenylalanine or tryptophan. The D gene is left open where the match is weak. A row's size may be missing; if present it is once, few, many or a size class.

d_gene: NA; len: 16; abundance: NA; v_gene: TRBV6-5; j_gene: TRBJ1-4; CDR3aa: CASSSFSQGINEKLFF; CDR3nt: TGTGCCAGCAGTTCCTTCTCACAGGGAATAAATGAAAAACTGTTTTTT
d_gene: TRBD2; len: 14; abundance: NA; v_gene: TRBV29-1; j_gene: TRBJ2-7; CDR3aa: CSVQGLAVGYEQYF; CDR3nt: TGCAGCGTGCAGGGACTAGCCGTCGGGTACGAGCAGTACTTC
d_gene: TRBD1; len: 15; abundance: NA; v_gene: TRBV19; j_gene: TRBJ2-2; CDR3aa: CASSIGTGNTGGLFF; CDR3nt: TGTGCCAGTAGTATCGGGACAGGGAACACCGGGGGGCTGTTTTTT
d_gene: TRBD2; len: 14; abundance: NA; v_gene: TRBV13; j_gene: TRBJ2-1; CDR3aa: CASQREGREDEQFF; CDR3nt: TGTGCCAGTCAGCGGGAGGGCCGCGAAGATGAGCAGTTCTTC
d_gene: TRBD1; len: 12; abundance: NA; v_gene: TRBV27; j_gene: TRBJ1-6; CDR3aa: CASRDRGSPLHF; CDR3nt: TGTGCCAGCCGGGACAGGGGTTCACCCCTCCACTTT
d_gene: TRBD1; len: 13; abundance: NA; v_gene: TRBV6-1; j_gene: TRBJ1-1; CDR3aa: CASSSRQGQGAFF; CDR3nt: TGTGCCAGCAGTAGCCGACAGGGACAGGGAGCTTTCTTT
d_gene: NA; len: 19; abundance: NA; v_gene: TRBV28; j_gene: TRBJ2-1; CDR3aa: CASSFLAGTPVSSYNEQFF; CDR3nt: TGTGCCAGCAGTTTTCTTGCAGGGACTCCGGTGAGCTCCTACAATGAGCAGTTCTTC
d_gene: TRBD1; len: 15; abundance: NA; v_gene: TRBV28; j_gene: TRBJ1-2; CDR3aa: CASRGTGKSNYGYTF; CDR3nt: TGTGCCAGCAGGGGGACAGGCAAATCTAACTATGGCTACACCTTC
d_gene: TRBD2; len: 16; abundance: NA; v_gene: TRBV27; j_gene: TRBJ2-7; CDR3aa: CASSFSTSGRGREQYF; CDR3nt: TGTGCCAGCAGTTTCTCCACTAGCGGGAGAGGACGCGAGCAGTACTTC
d_gene: TRBD2; len: 16; abundance: NA; v_gene: TRBV4-3; j_gene: TRBJ2-1; CDR3aa: CASSQAPSGTNNEQFF; CDR3nt: TGCGCCAGCAGCCAAGCCCCTAGCGGGACTAACAATGAGCAGTTCTTC
d_gene: NA; len: 14; abundance: few; v_gene: TRBV27; j_gene: TRBJ1-5; CDR3aa: CASSVRRGGQPQHF; CDR3nt: TGTGCCAGCAGCGTCCGCAGGGGAGGTCAGCCCCAGCATTTT
d_gene: NA; len: 14; abundance: NA; v_gene: TRBV15; j_gene: TRBJ2-7; CDR3aa: CATSRGTEAYEQYF; CDR3nt: TGTGCCACCAGCAGAGGAACAGAAGCCTACGAGCAGTACTTC
d_gene: TRBD2; len: 15; abundance: NA; v_gene: TRBV28; j_gene: TRBJ2-5; CDR3aa: CASKPSGGGRETQYF; CDR3nt: TGTGCCAGCAAACCCTCAGGCGGGGGTCGGGAGACCCAGTACTTC
d_gene: NA; len: 14; abundance: NA; v_gene: TRBV4-3; j_gene: TRBJ1-3; CDR3aa: CASSQDTSGNTIYF; CDR3nt: TGCGCCAGCAGCCAAGACACTTCTGGAAACACCATATATTTT
d_gene: NA; len: 15; abundance: NA; v_gene: TRBV9; j_gene: TRBJ1-3; CDR3aa: CASSGAMISGNTIYF; CDR3nt: TGTGCCAGCAGTGGGGCAATGATCTCTGGAAACACCATATATTTT
d_gene: NA; len: 14; abundance: NA; v_gene: TRBV4-2; j_gene: TRBJ1-1; CDR3aa: CASSHVVMNTEAFF; CDR3nt: TGTGCCAGCAGCCATGTGGTTATGAACACTGAAGCTTTCTTT
d_gene: NA; len: 12; abundance: few; v_gene: TRBV5-6; j_gene: TRBJ2-7; CDR3aa: CASSLLQHEQYF; CDR3nt: TGTGCCAGCAGCTTGCTCCAACACGAGCAGTACTTC
d_gene: TRBD1; len: 15; abundance: NA; v_gene: TRBV4-3; j_gene: TRBJ2-1; CDR3aa: CASSQALTGANEQFF; CDR3nt: TGCGCCAGCAGCCAAGCCCTGACAGGGGCAAATGAGCAGTTCTTC
d_gene: NA; len: 15; abundance: NA; v_gene: TRBV6-6; j_gene: TRBJ2-7; CDR3aa: CASSPSGGSSYEQYF; CDR3nt: TGTGCCAGCAGTCCGTCCGGGGGCAGCTCCTACGAGCAGTACTTC
d_gene: NA; len: 14; abundance: NA; v_gene: TRBV18; j_gene: TRBJ2-5; CDR3aa: CASSRPVRGETQYF; CDR3nt: TGTGCCAGCTCACGCCCAGTCCGTGGTGAGACCCAGTACTTC
d_gene: TRBD2; len: 14; abundance: NA; v_gene: TRBV28; j_gene: TRBJ2-7; CDR3aa: CASSISGRGSEQYF; CDR3nt: TGTGCCAGCAGCATTAGCGGGAGGGGGAGCGAGCAGTACTTC
d_gene: TRBD1; len: 16; abundance: NA; v_gene: TRBV29-1; j_gene: TRBJ2-1; CDR3aa: CSVGGGQGARGRTLFF; CDR3nt: TGCAGCGTTGGAGGGGGACAGGGGGCGCGCGGACGAACTCTGTTCTTC
d_gene: TRBD1; len: 15; abundance: few; v_gene: TRBV7-3; j_gene: TRBJ1-4; CDR3aa: CASSPRGLVNEKLFF; CDR3nt: TGTGCCAGCAGCCCCAGGGGGCTAGTTAATGAAAAACTGTTTTTT
d_gene: TRBD2; len: 16; abundance: NA; v_gene: TRBV5-1; j_gene: TRBJ2-3; CDR3aa: CASSLTTSGSADTQYF; CDR3nt: TGCGCCAGCAGCTTAACAACTAGCGGGAGTGCTGATACGCAGTATTTT
d_gene: TRBD1; len: 14; abundance: NA; v_gene: TRBV19; j_gene: TRBJ2-7; CDR3aa: CASSMGTGAYEQYF; CDR3nt: TGTGCCAGTAGTATGGGGACAGGGGCCTACGAGCAGTACTTC
d_gene: TRBD1; len: 15; abundance: NA; v_gene: TRBV6-1; j_gene: TRBJ2-7; CDR3aa: CASSAKTGGNYEQYF; CDR3nt: TGTGCCAGCAGTGCCAAGACAGGGGGAAATTACGAGCAGTACTTC
d_gene: TRBD1; len: 13; abundance: NA; v_gene: TRBV6-5; j_gene: TRBJ2-1; CDR3aa: CASSQGGGNEQFF; CDR3nt: TGTGCCAGCAGCCAAGGGGGCGGCAATGAGCAGTTCTTC
d_gene: NA; len: 16; abundance: NA; v_gene: TRBV27; j_gene: TRBJ2-7; CDR3aa: CASSLSGWDNSYEQYF; CDR3nt: TGTGCCAGCAGTTTATCGGGGTGGGACAATTCCTACGAGCAGTACTTC
d_gene: NA; len: 11; abundance: NA; v_gene: TRBV29-1; j_gene: TRBJ2-3; CDR3aa: CSVDYTDTQYF; CDR3nt: TGCAGCGTCGACTACACAGATACGCAGTATTTT
d_gene: NA; len: 15; abundance: once; v_gene: TRBV9; j_gene: TRBJ2-7; CDR3aa: CASSEGFGLTYEQYF; CDR3nt: TGTGCCAGCAGCGAGGGTTTCGGACTGACCTACGAGCAGTACTTC
d_gene: NA; len: 13; abundance: NA; v_gene: TRBV11-2; j_gene: TRBJ1-2; CDR3aa: CASSLTDNYGYTF; CDR3nt: TGTGCCAGCAGCCTGACAGATAACTATGGCTACACCTTC
d_gene: NA; len: 14; abundance: NA; v_gene: TRBV9; j_gene: TRBJ2-3; CDR3aa: CASSPVGAGDTQYF; CDR3nt: TGTGCCAGCAGCCCGGTGGGGGCGGGGGATACGCAGTATTTT
d_gene: TRBD2; len: 16; abundance: NA; v_gene: TRBV7-9; j_gene: TRBJ2-5; CDR3aa: CASSPPLAGGGETQYF; CDR3nt: TGTGCCAGCAGCCCCCCTCTAGCGGGAGGTGGAGAGACCCAGTACTTC
d_gene: TRBD1; len: 15; abundance: NA; v_gene: TRBV28; j_gene: TRBJ2-1; CDR3aa: CASSEAGQGDNEQFF; CDR3nt: TGTGCCAGCAGCGAGGCGGGACAGGGGGACAATGAGCAGTTCTTC
d_gene: NA; len: 14; abundance: once; v_gene: TRBV6-5; j_gene: TRBJ1-1; CDR3aa: CASSYLQDYTEAFF; CDR3nt: TGTGCCAGCAGTTACCTCCAGGACTACACTGAAGCTTTCTTT
d_gene: NA; len: 13; abundance: NA; v_gene: TRBV7-8; j_gene: TRBJ1-1; CDR3aa: CASSLMGLAEAFF; CDR3nt: TGTGCCAGCAGCTTAATGGGGTTGGCTGAAGCTTTCTTT
d_gene: TRBD1; len: 16; abundance: few; v_gene: TRBV5-1; j_gene: TRBJ1-1; CDR3aa: CASSLWDSSMNTEAFF; CDR3nt: TGCGCCAGCAGCCTATGGGACAGCTCCATGAACACTGAAGCTTTCTTT